This T cell receptor (beta chain) was obtained from a study of blood T cell repertoires in COVID-19 (TCRdb year 2020). About the investigation overall: Samples covering the acute and convalescent phases of COVID-19 were provided by collaborators in the United States, Italy and Spain. The material from the prospective study consisted of cDNA or gDNA derived from T cells, B-cell-depleted T cells, or PBMCs. Subjects who had been exposed to COVID-19, were actively infected with it, or had recovered from it provided the deeply sampled blood TCRbeta repertoires that made up the dataset. The repertoires were made available in a free public database intended to serve as a resource for research on the immune response to SARS-CoV-2. Samples were obtained from the ongoing ImmuneRACE study (first 160 participants) and from 1,254 subjects provided by 6 global collaborators. The sample metadata nearly always contained a de-identified subject ID, COVID-19 status, age in years and sex. Where HLA class I and class II types were available, the types were taken from metadata supplied by the sample provider, not from assay-based typing. Study-wide findings and limitations: Clinical and demographic metadata were provided uncurated, with the amount varying by source and participant.

Participants in the prospective study were aged 18 to 89 years, lived in about two dozen United States geographic areas, and enrolled through a virtual design. To assign participants to cohorts, the prospective study relied on clinical history that participants themselves reported in a screening survey and a study questionnaire. In the prospective study, whole blood, serum and a nasopharyngeal or oropharyngeal swab were collected from each participant by mobile phlebotomists. Prospective study participants could optionally give additional blood draws and questionnaires over an approximately two-month period. Before DNA extraction, blood samples from the prospective study were shipped at room temperature or frozen. The CDR3 numbers 15 residues from cysteine through phenylalanine. Only CDR3 DNA is held: 45 bases, read in frame from base 1. The junction shows trimming of 6 bases on V and 1 base on J, and the gene matches do not reach 5 bases of it. The germline V gene sets CDR1 to SNHLY and CDR2 to FYNNEI.

The immunoSEQ Assay, a bias-controlled multiplex PCR, was used to amplify TCRbeta CDR3 regions from genomic DNA. On the authors' methods: The number of nucleated cells in each sample was estimated by amplification of reference gene primers within the assay. To quantify the absolute abundance of each unique TCRbeta CDR3 rearrangement, sequence reads were collapsed and filtered. For each sample, productive Simpson clonality was calculated by taking the square root of Simpson's diversity index across productive rearrangements. Held by TCRdb, this immuneACCESS table contains in-frame sequences only and omits some clones. Under half of the omission traces to an unresolved V gene where checked; the cause of the rest is unknown. Clonal size and the V and J genes are those of that table, whereas D and trimming came from the DNA. The sample contains 200,000 to 300,000 clones, 75% to 90% of them found a single time. The ten largest clones add up to 3.3% of the sample.

For this clone: The specificity of this receptor is unknown. Base-call qualities are not available, and no considerably larger clone is one nucleotide away.

The chain uses TRBV2 and TRBJ1-5; 8 central nucleotides agree with TRBD1. This receptor was obtained from a middle-aged woman with acute COVID-19. The sample comprised PBMCs or T cells enriched from blood (not recorded which). The CDR3 region: CASSGTGGSNQPQHF. The base sequence is TGTGCCAGCAGCGGAACAGGGGGAAGCAATCAGCCCCAGCATTTT.